This TCR beta chain was sequenced in a study of T cell responses to AZD1222 COVID-19 vaccine. V lost 6 bases and J 0 bases, leaving 15 bases between the germline ends. Germline lookup yields CDR1 MNHEY and CDR2 SVGEGT. The CDR3 is 15 residues long. The table came from immunoSEQ multiplex PCR; TCRdb's copy has only in-frame clones and leaves some out. The data hold 100,000 or so clones, with about 88% observed a single time. The TCR sequence derives from an adult in good health. The sequences come from peripheral blood, collected on day 0 of AZD1222 vaccination. This rearrangement joins TRBV6-2 or TRBV6-3 to TRBJ2-7; D gene ambiguous. This chain's CDR3 is CASSRTGLSSYEQYF. CDR3 sequence (DNA): TGTGCCAGCAGCCGAACGGGCCTGAGCTCCTACGAGCAGTACTTC.